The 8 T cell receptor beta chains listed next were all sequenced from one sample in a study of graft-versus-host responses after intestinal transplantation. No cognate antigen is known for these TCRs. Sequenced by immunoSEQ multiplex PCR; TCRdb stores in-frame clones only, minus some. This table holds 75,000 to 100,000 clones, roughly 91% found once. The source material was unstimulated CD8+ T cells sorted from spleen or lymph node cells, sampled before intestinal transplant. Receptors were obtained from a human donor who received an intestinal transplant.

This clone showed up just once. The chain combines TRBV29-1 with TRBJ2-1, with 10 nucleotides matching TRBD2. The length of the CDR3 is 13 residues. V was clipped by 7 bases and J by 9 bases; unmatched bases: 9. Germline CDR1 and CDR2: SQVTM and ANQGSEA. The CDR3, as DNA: TGCAGCGCCCCAGCGGGAGGGCCCCGTGAGCAGTTCTTC. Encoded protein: CSAPAGGPREQFF.

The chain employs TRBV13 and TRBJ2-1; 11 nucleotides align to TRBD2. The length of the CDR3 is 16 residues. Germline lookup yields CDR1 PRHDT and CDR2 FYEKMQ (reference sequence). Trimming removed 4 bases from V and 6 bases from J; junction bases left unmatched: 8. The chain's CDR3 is CASSSEPSGGSNEQFF. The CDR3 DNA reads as TGTGCCAGCAGCTCTGAGCCTAGCGGGGGGTCCAATGAGCAGTTCTTC. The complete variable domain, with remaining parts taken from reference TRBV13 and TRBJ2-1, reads AAGVIQSPRHLIKEKRETATLKCYPIPRHDTVYWYQQGPGQDPQFLISFYEKMQSDKGSIPDRFSAQQFSDYHSELNMSSLELGDSALYFCASSSEPSGGSNEQFFGPGTRLTVL.

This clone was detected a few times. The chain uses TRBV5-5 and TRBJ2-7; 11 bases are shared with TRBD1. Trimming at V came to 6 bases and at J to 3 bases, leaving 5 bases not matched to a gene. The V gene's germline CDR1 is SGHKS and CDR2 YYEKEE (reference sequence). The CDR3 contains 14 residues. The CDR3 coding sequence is TGTGCCAGCAAGATGGGACAGGGGGACTACGAGCAGTACTTC. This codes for CASKMGQGDYEQYF.

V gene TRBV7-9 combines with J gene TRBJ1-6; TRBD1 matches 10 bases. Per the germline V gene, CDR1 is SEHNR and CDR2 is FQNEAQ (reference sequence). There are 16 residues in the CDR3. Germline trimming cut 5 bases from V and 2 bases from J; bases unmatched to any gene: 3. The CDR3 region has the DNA TGTGCCAGCAGCCTTGACAGGGGGCCCTATAATTCACCCCTCCACTTT. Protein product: CASSLDRGPYNSPLHF.

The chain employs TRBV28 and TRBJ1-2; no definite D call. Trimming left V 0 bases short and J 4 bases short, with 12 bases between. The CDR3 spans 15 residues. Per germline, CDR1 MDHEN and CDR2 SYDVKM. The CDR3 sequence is CASSLWSASVYGYTF. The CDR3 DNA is TGTGCCAGCAGTTTATGGAGCGCGAGTGTCTATGGCTACACCTTC.

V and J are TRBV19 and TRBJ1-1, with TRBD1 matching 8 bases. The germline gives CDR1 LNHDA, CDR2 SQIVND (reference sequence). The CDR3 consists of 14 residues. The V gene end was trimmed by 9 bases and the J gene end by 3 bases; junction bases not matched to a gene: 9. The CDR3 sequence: CASNPGGGDTEAFF. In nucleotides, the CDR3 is TGTGCCAGCAATCCAGGGGGCGGGGACACTGAAGCTTTCTTT. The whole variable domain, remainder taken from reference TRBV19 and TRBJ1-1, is DGGITQSPKYLFRKEGQNVTLSCEQNLNHDAMYWYRQDPGQGLRLIYYSQIVNDFQKGDIAEGYSVSREKKESFPLTVTSAQKNPTAFYLCASNPGGGDTEAFFGQGTRLTVV.

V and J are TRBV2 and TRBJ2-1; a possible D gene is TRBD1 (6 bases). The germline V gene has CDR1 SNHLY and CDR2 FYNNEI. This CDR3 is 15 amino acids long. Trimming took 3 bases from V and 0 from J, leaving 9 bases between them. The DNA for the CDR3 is TGTGCCAGCAGTGATGGACAGAGCTCCTACAATGAGCAGTTCTTC. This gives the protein CASSDGQSSYNEQFF. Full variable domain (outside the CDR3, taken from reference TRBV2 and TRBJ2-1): EPEVTQTPSHQVTQMGQEVILRCVPISNHLYFYWYRQILGQKVEFLVSFYNNEISEKSEIFDDQFSVERPDGSNFTLKIRSTKLEDSAMYFCASSDGQSSYNEQFFGPGTRLTVL.

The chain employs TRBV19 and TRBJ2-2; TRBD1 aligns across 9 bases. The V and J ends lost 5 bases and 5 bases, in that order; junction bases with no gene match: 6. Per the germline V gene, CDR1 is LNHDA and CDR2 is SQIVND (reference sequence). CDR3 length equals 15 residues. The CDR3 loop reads CASSVGTGSTGELFF. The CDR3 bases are TGTGCCAGTAGTGTCGGGACAGGGTCAACCGGGGAGCTGTTTTTT.